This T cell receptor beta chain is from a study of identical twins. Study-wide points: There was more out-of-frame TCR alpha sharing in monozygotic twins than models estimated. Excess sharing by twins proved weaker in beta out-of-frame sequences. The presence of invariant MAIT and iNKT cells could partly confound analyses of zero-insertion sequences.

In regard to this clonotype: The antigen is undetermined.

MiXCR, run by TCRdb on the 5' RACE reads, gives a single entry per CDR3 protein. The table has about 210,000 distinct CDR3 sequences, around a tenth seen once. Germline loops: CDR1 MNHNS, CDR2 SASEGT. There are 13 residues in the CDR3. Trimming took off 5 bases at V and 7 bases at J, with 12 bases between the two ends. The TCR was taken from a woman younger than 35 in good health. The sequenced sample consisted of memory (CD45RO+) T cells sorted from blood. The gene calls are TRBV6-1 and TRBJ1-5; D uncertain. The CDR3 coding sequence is TGTGCCAGCAGTCTTACGTCGGGCCAGCCCCAGCATTTT. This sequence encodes CASSLTSGQPQHF.